This T cell receptor beta chain was sequenced for a study of shared clonotypes between healthy human individuals. The study, taken as a whole, reports: Across subsets, estimated richness was generally greater for naive than for memory populations.

Positively selected for CCR7, the CD45RO-negative cells used as naive CD8 cells excluded terminally differentiated effector memory CD45RA+ cells. Participating donors were healthy, HIV-negative adults free of recent acute infections or vaccinations. Deep-level running was used for the assay. Replicate sorted-subset PCRs were loaded with around 200 ng DNA, about 30,000 T cell genomes. Using immunoSEQ multiplex PCR, the repertoire was profiled, and TCRdb retains in-frame clones only, with some absent. The top ten hold less than 0.13% of the sample, which has about 590,000 clones, around 95% seen once. In regard to this clone: What it recognizes is unknown.

The V gene's germline CDR1 is MDHEN and CDR2 SYDVKM. This CDR3 is 14 amino acids long. The sequenced material came from naive CD8+ T cells sorted from blood. The chain couples TRBV28 to TRBJ2-5; perhaps TRBD1 as D (5 bases). The last part of the DNA fits TRBJ2-7 better; the J call may be wrong. This TCR was sampled from a woman between 25 and 40 years old in good health. The CDR3 protein is CASSLYAGPYEQYF. DNA for the CDR3: TGTGCCAGCAGTTTATACGCAGGGCCCTACGAGCAGTACTTC.